The 16 T cell receptor beta chains below all came from one sample that was sequenced in a study of T cell responses to AZD1222 COVID-19 vaccine. The protocol was immunoSEQ multiplex PCR, while the TCRdb copy is restricted to in-frame clones and leaves out a portion. This repertoire shows about 150,000 clones, nearly 95% found once; its top ten account for about 2.5%. The sequences come from peripheral blood, collected on day 0 of AZD1222 vaccination. These receptors all come from an adult in good health.

V gene TRBV5-1 combines with J gene TRBJ1-1, with 9 nucleotides matching TRBD1. Germline V gene data show CDR1 as SGHRS and CDR2 as YFSETQ. V lost 4 bases, J lost 4 bases, and 5 bases stayed unmatched. This CDR3 has 14 residues. CDR3 region: CASSEGQGGTEAFF. CDR3 bases: TGCGCCAGCAGCGAGGGACAGGGAGGCACTGAAGCTTTCTTT. Full variable domain (missing parts from reference TRBV5-1 and TRBJ1-1): KAGVTQTPRYLIKTRGQQVTLSCSPISGHRSVSWYQQTPGQGLQFLFEYFSETQRNKGNFPGRFSGRQFSNSRSEMNVSTLELGDSALYLCASSEGQGGTEAFFGQGTRLTVV.

The rearrangement joins TRBV7-8 to TRBJ1-5; no clear D. This CDR3 region has 13 residues. Germline V gene lookup returns CDR1 SGHVS and CDR2 FQNEAQ. The V and J ends lost 7 bases and 6 bases respectively, with 13 bases between them. The CDR3: CASTPSEGQPQHF. The CDR3 region has the DNA TGTGCCAGCACCCCCTCCGAAGGTCAGCCCCAGCATTTT. The full variable domain, rest sourced from reference TRBV7-8 and TRBJ1-5, is GAGVSQSPRYKVAKRGQDVALRCDPISGHVSLFWYQQALGQGPEFLTYFQNEAQLDKSGLPSDRFFAERPEGSVSTLKIQRTQQEDSAVYLCASTPSEGQPQHFGDGTRLSIL.

V and J are TRBV6-2 or TRBV6-3 and TRBJ2-5; D not resolved. Trimming removed 6 bases from V and 5 bases from J, with 10 bases in between. Per the germline V gene, CDR1 is MNHEY and CDR2 is SVGEGT. The CDR3 extends over 12 amino acids. This CDR3 reads CASSLLGETQYF. CDR3 DNA: TGTGCCAGCAGCTTATTAGGGGAGACCCAGTACTTC.

This sequence joins TRBV19 and TRBJ2-1; D possibly uses TRBD1 or TRBD2 (5 bases each). The germline CDR1 and CDR2 sequences are LNHDA and SQIVND (reference sequence). The CDR3 spans 15 residues. V lost 5 bases and J 10 bases, leaving 21 bases between the germline ends. This CDR3 reads CASSSLRDGSWEQFF. CDR3 in DNA: TGTGCCAGTAGTTCCCTCCGGGACGGTTCATGGGAGCAGTTCTTC.

The V and J genes are TRBV6-5 and TRBJ1-4; D might be TRBD1 (5 bases). This CDR3 contains 15 residues. Deletions cut 5 bases from V and 8 bases from J, with 18 bases between. Germline lookup yields CDR1 MNHEY and CDR2 SVGAGI. The CDR3 sequence is CASSRTQDSGEKLFF. CDR3 DNA sequence: TGTGCCAGCAGTAGAACACAGGATTCGGGAGAAAAACTGTTTTTT.

This clone has a single count. The chain joins TRBV2 to TRBJ1-1, with D tentatively TRBD1 (6 bases). This CDR3 spans 15 amino acids. Trimming took 7 bases from V and 2 from J, leaving 17 bases between them. CDR1 and CDR2 (germline): SNHLY, FYNNEI. The CDR3 DNA is TGTGCCAGCACCAAAATCGGGGGGCGAAACACTGAAGCTTTCTTT. Encoded protein: CASTKIGGRNTEAFF. Using reference TRBV2 and TRBJ1-1 for the parts outside the CDR3, the full variable domain is EPEVTQTPSHQVTQMGQEVILRCVPISNHLYFYWYRQILGQKVEFLVSFYNNEISEKSEIFDDQFSVERPDGSNFTLKIRSTKLEDSAMYFCASTKIGGRNTEAFFGQGTRLTVV.

As for this clone: At one boundary the junction diverges from the germline segment, which might be a read error. V gene TRBV6-1 combines with J gene TRBJ1-4, with a weak D call TRBD1 (6 bases). The CDR3 totals 16 residues. Germline lookup yields CDR1 MNHNS and CDR2 SASEGT. CDR3 sequence reads: CASREGGFATNEKLFF. The CDR3 DNA reads as TGTGCCAGCAGAGAAGGGGGTTTTGCAACTAATGAAAAACTGTTTTTT.

A remark on this clone: The junction does not match germline at one end; this may be a read error. This chain links TRBV5-1 with TRBJ2-5; 11 nucleotides line up with TRBD1. Germline V gene data show CDR1 as SGHRS and CDR2 as YFSETQ. CDR3 length equals 15 residues. Written as DNA, the CDR3 is TGCGCCGGCAGCATTGGGACAGGGGGTGACGAGACCCAGTACTTC. This translates into CAGSIGTGGDETQYF.

This sequence joins TRBV7-2 and TRBJ1-4; D perhaps matches TRBD1 (5 bases). Per the germline V gene, CDR1 is SGHTA and CDR2 is FQGNSA. Trimming removed 3 bases from V and 4 bases from J, with 15 bases in between. This CDR3 is built from 16 residues. The CDR3 DNA reads TGTGCCAGCAGCTTCCAGGGTTTTGGGTATAATGAAAAACTGTTTTTT. It yields the protein CASSFQGFGYNEKLFF.

The V call is TRBV4-3, the J call TRBJ1-5, with a possible D match to TRBD1 (5 bases). V lost 0 bases and J lost 4, with 10 bases in between. This CDR3 is built from 15 residues. Germline V CDR1 and CDR2: LGHNA, YSLEER. CDR3 nucleotide sequence: TGCGCCAGCAGCCAAGAATGGGCAGGGAATCAGCCCCAGCATTTT. Translation gives CASSQEWAGNQPQHF.

The chain couples TRBV2 to TRBJ1-2; a weak D match, TRBD1 (5 bases). V dropped 4 bases and J dropped 1 base, with 7 bases sitting between them. This CDR3 comprises 13 residues. Germline CDR1 and CDR2: SNHLY and FYNNEI. The CDR3 DNA follows: TGTGCCAGCAGTGGCGACAGTAACTATGGCTACACCTTC. Protein: CASSGDSNYGYTF.

The chain couples TRBV19 to TRBJ1-6; no clear D. The CDR3 spans 15 residues. The germline gives CDR1 LNHDA, CDR2 SQIVND (reference sequence). V was clipped by 0 bases and J by 5 bases, with 8 bases between them. DNA of the CDR3: TGTGCCAGTAGTATAGAGGCCAGAAATAATTCACCCCTCCACTTT. It specifies CASSIEARNNSPLHF.

This clone was counted a single time. The J gene is TRBJ2-7, the V gene TRBV28, with 7 bases aligning to TRBD2. The length of the CDR3 is 13 residues. Germline values: CDR1 MDHEN, CDR2 SYDVKM. V lost 8 bases and J lost 1; bases outside the gene matches: 5. The CDR3 coding sequence is TGTGCCAGCCAACCCGGGGGGTCCTACGAGCAGTACTTC. Protein product: CASQPGGSYEQYF.

The chain has TRBV4-3 and TRBJ2-2, with D uncertain. This CDR3 contains 15 residues. Per germline, CDR1 LGHNA and CDR2 YSLEER. Trimming shortened V by 1 base and J by 7 bases, and 13 bases separated the two germline ends. Here the CDR3 reads CASSQAGPRGGELFF. The CDR3 nucleotides are TGCGCCAGCAGCCAAGCTGGGCCCCGCGGCGGGGAGCTGTTTTTT.

The CDR3 nucleotides are TGTGCCTGGAATCAGGGGGGGAATGAAAAACTGTTTTTT. Its protein is CAWNQGGNEKLFF. The rearrangement joins TRBV30 to TRBJ1-4; 7 nucleotides line up with TRBD1. Germline V gives CDR1 GTSNPN, CDR2 SVGIG (reference sequence). The CDR3 is 13 residues long. Losses at the gene ends were 4 bases for V and 5 bases for J; bases not matched to a gene: 4.

The V call is TRBV5-8, the J call TRBJ2-7; no definite D call. Germline CDR1 SGHTS, CDR2 YDEGEE. Trimming cost V 2 bases and J 1 base, with 16 bases left between them. This CDR3 is 16 amino acids long. The CDR3 is CASSFRTRRSSYEQYF. The CDR3 DNA reads TGTGCCAGCAGCTTCCGAACAAGGCGATCTTCCTACGAGCAGTACTTC.